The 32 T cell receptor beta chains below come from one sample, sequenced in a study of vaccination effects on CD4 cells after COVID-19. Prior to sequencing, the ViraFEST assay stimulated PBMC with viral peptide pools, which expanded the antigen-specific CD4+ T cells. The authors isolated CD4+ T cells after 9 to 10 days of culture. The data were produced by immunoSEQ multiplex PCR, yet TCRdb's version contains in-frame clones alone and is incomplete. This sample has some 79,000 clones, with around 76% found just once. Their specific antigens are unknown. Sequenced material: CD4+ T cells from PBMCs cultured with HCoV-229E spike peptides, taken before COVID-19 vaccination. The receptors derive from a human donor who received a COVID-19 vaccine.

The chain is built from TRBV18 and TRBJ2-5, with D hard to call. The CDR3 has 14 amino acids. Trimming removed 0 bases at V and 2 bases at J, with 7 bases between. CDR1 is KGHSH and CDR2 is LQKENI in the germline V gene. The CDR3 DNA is TGTGCCAGCTCACCACCGTCCGTACAAGAGACCCAGTACTTC. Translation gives CASSPPSVQETQYF.

The CDR3 bases are TGTGCCAGCAGTTTAGATAGCTATGGCTACACCTTC. Amino acids: CASSLDSYGYTF. This rearrangement joins TRBV12-3 or TRBV12-4 to TRBJ1-2; D not resolved. The V gene lost 1 base and the J gene lost 4 bases, with 4 bases spanning the gap. The CDR3 is made up of 12 amino acids.

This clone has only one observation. The CDR3 coding sequence is TGTGCCAGCAGTCGCTTGGGGGGTGAAAAACTGTTTTTT. It translates to CASSRLGGEKLFF. The gene calls are TRBV6-5 and TRBJ1-4; tentatively, D is TRBD1 (5 bases). The CDR3 totals 13 residues. CDR1 is MNHEY and CDR2 is SVGAGI in the germline V gene. V lost 5 bases to trimming and J lost 7 bases, with 11 bases between them.

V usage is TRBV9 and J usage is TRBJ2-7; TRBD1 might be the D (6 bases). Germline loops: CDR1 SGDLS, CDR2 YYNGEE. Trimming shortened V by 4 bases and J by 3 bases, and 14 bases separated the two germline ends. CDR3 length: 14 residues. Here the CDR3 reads CASSPGQTIYEQYV. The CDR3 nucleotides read TGTGCCAGCAGCCCTGGACAGACTATCTACGAGCAGTACGTC.

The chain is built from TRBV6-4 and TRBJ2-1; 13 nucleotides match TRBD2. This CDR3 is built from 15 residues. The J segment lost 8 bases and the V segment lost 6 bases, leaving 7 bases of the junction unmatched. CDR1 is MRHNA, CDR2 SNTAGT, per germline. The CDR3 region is CASRRTSGGAYEQFF. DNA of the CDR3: TGTGCCAGCAGGCGAACTAGCGGGGGGGCCTATGAGCAGTTCTTC.

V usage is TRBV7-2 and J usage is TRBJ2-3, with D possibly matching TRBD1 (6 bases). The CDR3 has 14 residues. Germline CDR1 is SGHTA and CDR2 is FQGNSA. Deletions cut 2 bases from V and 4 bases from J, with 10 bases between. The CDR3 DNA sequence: TGTGCCAGCAGCTTAAATTCAGGGGCAGATACGCAGTATTTT. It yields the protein CASSLNSGADTQYF.

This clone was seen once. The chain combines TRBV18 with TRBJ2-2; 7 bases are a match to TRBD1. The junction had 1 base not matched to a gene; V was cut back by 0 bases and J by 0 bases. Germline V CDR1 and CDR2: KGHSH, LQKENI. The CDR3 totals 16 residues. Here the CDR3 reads CASSPPGTANTGELFF. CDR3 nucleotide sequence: TGTGCCAGCTCACCACCCGGGACAGCGAACACCGGGGAGCTGTTTTTT.

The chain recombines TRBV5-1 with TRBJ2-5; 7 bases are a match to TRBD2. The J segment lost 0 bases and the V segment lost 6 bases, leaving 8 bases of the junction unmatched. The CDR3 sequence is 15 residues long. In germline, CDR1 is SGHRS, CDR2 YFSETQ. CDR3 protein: CASKVSGEYQETQYF. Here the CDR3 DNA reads TGCGCCAGCAAAGTGAGCGGGGAGTACCAAGAGACCCAGTACTTC.

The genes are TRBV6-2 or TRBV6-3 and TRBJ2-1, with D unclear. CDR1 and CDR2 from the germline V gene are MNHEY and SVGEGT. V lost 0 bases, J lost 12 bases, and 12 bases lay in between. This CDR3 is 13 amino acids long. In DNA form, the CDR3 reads TGTGCCAGCAGTTACTCGATGCCCCCAGGGCAGTTCTTC. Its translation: CASSYSMPPGQFF.

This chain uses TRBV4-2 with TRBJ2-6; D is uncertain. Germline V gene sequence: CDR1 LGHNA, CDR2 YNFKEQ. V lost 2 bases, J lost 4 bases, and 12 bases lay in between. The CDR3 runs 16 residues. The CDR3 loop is CASSQSAGAGANVLTF. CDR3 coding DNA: TGTGCCAGCAGCCAATCGGCAGGCGCCGGGGCCAACGTCCTGACTTTC.

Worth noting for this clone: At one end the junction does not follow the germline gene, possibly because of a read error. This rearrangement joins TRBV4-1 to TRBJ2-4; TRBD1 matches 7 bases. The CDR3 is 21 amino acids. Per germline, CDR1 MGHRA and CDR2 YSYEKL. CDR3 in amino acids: CASSEDRVSEAVWLAKNIQYF. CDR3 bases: TGCGCCAGCAGCGAAGACAGGGTTAGCGAGGCGGTCTGGCTAGCCAAAAACATTCAGTACTTC.

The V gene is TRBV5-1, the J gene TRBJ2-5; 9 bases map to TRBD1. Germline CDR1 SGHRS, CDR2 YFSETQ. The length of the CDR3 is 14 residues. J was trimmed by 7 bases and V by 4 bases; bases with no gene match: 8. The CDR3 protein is CASSGGQGPGTQYF. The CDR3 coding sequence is TGCGCCAGCAGCGGGGGACAGGGCCCTGGGACCCAGTACTTC.

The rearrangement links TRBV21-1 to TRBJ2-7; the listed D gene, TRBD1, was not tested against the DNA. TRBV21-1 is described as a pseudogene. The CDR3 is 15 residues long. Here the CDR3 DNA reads TGTGCCAGCAGCACCCGGACAGTTTTGCGCTACGAGCAGTACGTC. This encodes CASSTRTVLRYEQYV.

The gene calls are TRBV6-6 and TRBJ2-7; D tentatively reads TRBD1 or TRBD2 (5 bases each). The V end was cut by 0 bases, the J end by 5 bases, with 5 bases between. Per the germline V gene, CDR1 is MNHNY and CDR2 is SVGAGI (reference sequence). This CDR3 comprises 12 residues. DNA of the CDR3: TGTGCCAGCAGTTACTCGGGGGACGAGCAGTACGTC. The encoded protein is CASSYSGDEQYV.

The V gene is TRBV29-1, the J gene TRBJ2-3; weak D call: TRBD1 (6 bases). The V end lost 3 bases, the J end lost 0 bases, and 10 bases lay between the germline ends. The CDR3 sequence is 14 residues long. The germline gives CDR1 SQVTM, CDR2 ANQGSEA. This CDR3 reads CSVEGRGSTDTQYF. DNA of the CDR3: TGCAGCGTTGAGGGCAGGGGTAGCACAGATACGCAGTATTTT.

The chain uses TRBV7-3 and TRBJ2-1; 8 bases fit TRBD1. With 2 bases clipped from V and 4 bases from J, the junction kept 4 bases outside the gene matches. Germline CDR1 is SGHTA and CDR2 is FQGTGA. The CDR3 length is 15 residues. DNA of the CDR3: TGTGCCAGCAGCTTATTACAGGGGGGATACAATGAGCAGTTCTTC. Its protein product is CASSLLQGGYNEQFF.

CDR3 loop: CATSGFEAGGRETQYF. CDR3 bases: TGTGCCACCAGTGGGTTTGAGGCGGGGGGCAGGGAGACCCAGTACTTC. The chain is built from TRBV15 and TRBJ2-5, with 8 bases lining up with TRBD2. Per the germline V gene, CDR1 is LNHNV and CDR2 is YYDKDF (reference sequence). The length of the CDR3 is 16 residues. The J segment lost 5 bases and the V segment lost 6 bases, leaving 14 bases of the junction unmatched. The complete variable domain, with remaining parts taken from reference TRBV15 and TRBJ2-5, reads DAMVIQNPRYQVTQFGKPVTLSCSQTLNHNVMYWYQQKSSQAPKLLFHYYDKDFNNEADTPDNFQSRRPNTSFCFLDIRSPGLGDTAMYLCATSGFEAGGRETQYFGPGTRLLVL.

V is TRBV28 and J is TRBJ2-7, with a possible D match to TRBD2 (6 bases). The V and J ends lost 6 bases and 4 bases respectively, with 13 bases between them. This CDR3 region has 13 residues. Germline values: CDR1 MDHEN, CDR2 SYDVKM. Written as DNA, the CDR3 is TGTGCCAGCAGCCCCCCGGGGGTTTACGAGCAGTACGTC. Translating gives CASSPPGVYEQYV.

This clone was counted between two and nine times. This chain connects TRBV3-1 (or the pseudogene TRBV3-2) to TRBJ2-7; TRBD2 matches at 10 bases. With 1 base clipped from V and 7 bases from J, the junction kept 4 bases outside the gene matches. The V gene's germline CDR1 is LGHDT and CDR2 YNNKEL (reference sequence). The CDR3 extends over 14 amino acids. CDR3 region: CASSQGLAGVEQYV. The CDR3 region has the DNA TGTGCCAGCAGCCAAGGGCTAGCGGGGGTTGAGCAGTACGTC.

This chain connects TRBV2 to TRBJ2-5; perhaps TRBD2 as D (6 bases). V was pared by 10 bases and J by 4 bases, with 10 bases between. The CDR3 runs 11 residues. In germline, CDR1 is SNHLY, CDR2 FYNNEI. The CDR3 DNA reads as TGTGCCACCAGACTAGGAGAGACCCAGTACTTC. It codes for CATRLGETQYF.

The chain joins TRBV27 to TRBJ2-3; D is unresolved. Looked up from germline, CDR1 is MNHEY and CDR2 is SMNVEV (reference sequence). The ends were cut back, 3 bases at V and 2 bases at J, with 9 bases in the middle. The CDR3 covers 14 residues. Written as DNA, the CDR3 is TGTGCCAGCAGTTTTCGACGGAACACAGATACGCAGTATTTT. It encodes CASSFRRNTDTQYF.

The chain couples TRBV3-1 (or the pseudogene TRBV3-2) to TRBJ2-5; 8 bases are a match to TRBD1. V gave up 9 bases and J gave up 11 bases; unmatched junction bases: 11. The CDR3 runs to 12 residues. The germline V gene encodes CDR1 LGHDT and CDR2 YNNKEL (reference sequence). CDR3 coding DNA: TGTGCCAGTACCCAGGGGGCCCGGGGGCAGTACTTC. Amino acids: CASTQGARGQYF.

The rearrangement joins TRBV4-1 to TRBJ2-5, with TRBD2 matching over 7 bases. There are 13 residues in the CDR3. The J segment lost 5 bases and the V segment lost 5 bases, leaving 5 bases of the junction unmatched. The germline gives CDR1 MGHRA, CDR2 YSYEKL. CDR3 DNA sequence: TGCGCCAGCAGCTCGGGACTACCGGAGACCCAGTACTTC. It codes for CASSSGLPETQYF.

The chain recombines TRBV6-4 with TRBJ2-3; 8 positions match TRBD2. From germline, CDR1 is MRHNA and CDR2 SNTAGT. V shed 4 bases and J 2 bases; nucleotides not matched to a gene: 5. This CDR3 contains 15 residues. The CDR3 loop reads CASSARTSNTDTQYF. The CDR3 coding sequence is TGTGCCAGCAGTGCCCGGACTAGCAACACAGATACGCAGTATTTT.

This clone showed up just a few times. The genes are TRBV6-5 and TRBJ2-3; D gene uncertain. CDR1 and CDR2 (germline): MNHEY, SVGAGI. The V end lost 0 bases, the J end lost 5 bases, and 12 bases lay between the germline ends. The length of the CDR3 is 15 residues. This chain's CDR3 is CASSYSNYFIDTQYF. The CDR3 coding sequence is TGTGCCAGCAGTTACTCCAATTACTTCATAGATACGCAGTATTTT.

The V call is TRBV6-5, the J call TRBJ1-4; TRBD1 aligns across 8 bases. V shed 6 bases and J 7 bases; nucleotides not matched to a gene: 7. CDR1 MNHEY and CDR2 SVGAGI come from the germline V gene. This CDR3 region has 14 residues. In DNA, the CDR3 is TGTGCCAGCAGCTACGGACAGGGATCTGAAAAACTGTTTTTT. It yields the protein CASSYGQGSEKLFF.

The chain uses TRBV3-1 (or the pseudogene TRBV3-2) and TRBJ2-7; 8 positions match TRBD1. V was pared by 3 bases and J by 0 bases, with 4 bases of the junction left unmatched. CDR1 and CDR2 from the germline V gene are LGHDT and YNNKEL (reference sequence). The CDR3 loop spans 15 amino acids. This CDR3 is CASSQHGQGSYEQYV. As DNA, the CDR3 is TGTGCCAGCAGCCAGCACGGACAGGGCTCCTACGAGCAGTACGTC.

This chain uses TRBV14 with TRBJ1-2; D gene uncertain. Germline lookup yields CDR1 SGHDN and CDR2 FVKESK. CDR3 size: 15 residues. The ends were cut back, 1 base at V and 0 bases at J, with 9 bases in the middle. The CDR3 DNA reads TGTGCCAGCAGCCAAGGGACGGTTACTAACTATGGCTACACCTTC. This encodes CASSQGTVTNYGYTF.

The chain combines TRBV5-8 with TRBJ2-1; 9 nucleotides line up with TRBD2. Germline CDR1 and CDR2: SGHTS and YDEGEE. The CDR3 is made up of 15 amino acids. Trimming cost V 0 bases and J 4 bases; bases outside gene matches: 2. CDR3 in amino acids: CASSLASGIYNEQFF. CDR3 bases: TGTGCCAGCAGCTTGGCTAGCGGGATTTACAATGAGCAGTTCTTC.

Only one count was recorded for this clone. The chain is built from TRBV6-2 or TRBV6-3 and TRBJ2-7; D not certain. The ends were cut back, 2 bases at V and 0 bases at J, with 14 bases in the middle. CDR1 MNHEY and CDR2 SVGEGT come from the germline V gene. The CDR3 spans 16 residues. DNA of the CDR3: TGTGCCAGCAGTTACAACCCGGGTGCGAGCTCCTACGAGCAGTACGTC. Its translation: CASSYNPGASSYEQYV.

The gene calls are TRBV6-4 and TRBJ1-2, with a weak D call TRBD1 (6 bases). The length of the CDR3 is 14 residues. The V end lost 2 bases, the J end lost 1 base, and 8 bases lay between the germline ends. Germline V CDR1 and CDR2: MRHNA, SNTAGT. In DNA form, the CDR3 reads TGTGCCAGCAGTGACAGGGGGATTAACTATGGCTACACCTTC. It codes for CASSDRGINYGYTF.

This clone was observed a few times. Here the CDR3 reads CASSLVGGGAAGELFF. The CDR3 nucleotides read TGTGCCAGCAGCTTGGTAGGCGGGGGGGCCGCCGGGGAGCTGTTTTTT. The chain recombines TRBV5-6 with TRBJ2-2; TRBD2 aligns across 9 bases. CDR3 length: 16 amino acids. Germline values: CDR1 SGHDT, CDR2 YYEEEE. V dropped 0 bases and J dropped 6; count of bases not matched to a gene: 6.